What follows are 9 T cell receptor beta chains derived from one specimen sequenced in a study of blood T cell repertoires in COVID-19. The data were produced by immunoSEQ multiplex PCR, yet TCRdb's version contains in-frame clones alone and is incomplete. The table shows 60,000 to 70,000 clones, with 80% to 90% occurring only once. The sample consisted of peripheral blood. The receptors were sampled from a woman aged 55-75 years with acute or convalescent COVID-19.

This sequence joins TRBV23-1 and TRBJ2-7; maybe TRBD1 (6 bases). TRBV23-1 is an open reading frame, and its role is uncertain. The CDR3 is made up of 12 amino acids. Trimming cost V 6 bases and J 4 bases, with 10 bases left between them. The CDR3 protein is CASSYRAYEQYF. For the CDR3, the DNA is TGCGCCAGCAGCTACAGGGCGTACGAGCAGTACTTC.

CDR3 region: CMSRGFDTEAFF. CDR3 coding DNA: TGTATGTCCAGGGGGTTTGACACTGAAGCTTTCTTT. The V call is TRBV28, the J call TRBJ1-1; 7 bases agree with TRBD1. CDR3 length: 12 residues. Germline V gives CDR1 MDHEN, CDR2 SYDVKM. Drawing the rest from reference TRBV28 and TRBJ1-1, the complete variable domain is DVKVTQSSRYLVKRTGEKVFLECVQDMDHENMFWYRQDPGLGLRLIYFSYDVKMKEKGDIPEGYSVSREKKERFSLILESASTNQTSMYLCMSRGFDTEAFFGQGTRLTVV.

The chain is built from TRBV11-2 and TRBJ2-1, with 8 bases fitting TRBD2. The V and J ends lost 5 bases and 6 bases, in that order; junction bases with no gene match: 3. In germline, CDR1 is SGHAT, CDR2 FQNNGV. CDR3 length: 13 amino acids. The CDR3 DNA reads TGTGCCAGCAGCACAGGGACTAGCAATGAGCAGTTCTTC. Translated, it gives CASSTGTSNEQFF.

This clone was seen just once. The chain combines TRBV7-9 with TRBJ2-1; 11 bases agree with TRBD2. Germline V gene lookup returns CDR1 SEHNR and CDR2 FQNEAQ (reference sequence). V trimming: 5 bases; J trimming: 5 bases; junction bases outside the gene matches: 11. The length of the CDR3 is 17 residues. The CDR3 loop reads CASSKTSGTSGNNEQFF. CDR3 in DNA: TGTGCCAGCAGCAAAACGTCCGGGACTAGCGGTAACAATGAGCAGTTCTTC. Combining the CDR3 with reference TRBV7-9 and TRBJ2-1 gives the whole variable domain DTGVSQNPRHKITKRGQNVTFRCDPISEHNRLYWYRQTLGQGPEFLTYFQNEAQLEKSRLLSDRFSAERPKGSFSTLEIQRTEQGDSAMYLCASSKTSGTSGNNEQFFGPGTRLTVL.

V and J are TRBV7-3 and TRBJ1-2; D gene ambiguous. Germline assignment: CDR1 SGHTA and CDR2 FQGTGA. The CDR3 length is 14 residues. V was trimmed by 4 bases and J by 3 bases, leaving 12 bases between them. CDR3 loop: CASSSSPGDYGYTF. CDR3 DNA sequence: TGTGCCAGCAGCTCGTCCCCCGGGGACTATGGCTACACCTTC.

This clone was detected a few times. The chain combines TRBV4-2 with TRBJ2-5; tentatively, D is TRBD2 (6 bases). The length of the CDR3 is 14 residues. The germline gives CDR1 LGHNA, CDR2 YNFKEQ. V was pared by 1 base and J by 5 bases, with 11 bases between. The CDR3, as DNA: TGTGCCAGCAGCCAAGGAGCGGGCTGGGAGACCCAGTACTTC. Amino acids: CASSQGAGWETQYF.

The chain is built from TRBV15 and TRBJ1-5, with 9 bases that match TRBD1. This CDR3 has 19 amino acids. The ends lost 3 bases at V and 0 bases at J; junction bases unmatched: 12. Germline V gene lookup returns CDR1 LNHNV and CDR2 YYDKDF (reference sequence). CDR3: CATSSRLGQGSSSNQPQHF. DNA for the CDR3: TGTGCCACCAGCAGTCGGCTAGGACAGGGGTCTTCTAGCAATCAGCCCCAGCATTTT.

The chain combines TRBV9 with TRBJ2-1, with 9 bases matching TRBD2. The V segment lost 2 bases and the J segment 5 bases; nucleotides outside the gene matches: 2. This CDR3 has 14 amino acids. Germline values: CDR1 SGDLS, CDR2 YYNGEE. The CDR3 region is CASSVSGSHNEQFF. The CDR3 DNA is TGTGCCAGCAGCGTTAGCGGGAGCCACAATGAGCAGTTCTTC.

The rearrangement uses TRBV6-1 and TRBJ2-5; tentative D call: TRBD1 (6 bases). Deletions cut 3 bases from V and 5 bases from J, with 16 bases between. The CDR3 length is 15 residues. Per the germline V gene, CDR1 is MNHNS and CDR2 is SASEGT. For the CDR3, the DNA is TGTGCCAGCAGTGATGGCTCCGCAGGGGCCGAGACCCAGTACTTC. Residues: CASSDGSAGAETQYF.